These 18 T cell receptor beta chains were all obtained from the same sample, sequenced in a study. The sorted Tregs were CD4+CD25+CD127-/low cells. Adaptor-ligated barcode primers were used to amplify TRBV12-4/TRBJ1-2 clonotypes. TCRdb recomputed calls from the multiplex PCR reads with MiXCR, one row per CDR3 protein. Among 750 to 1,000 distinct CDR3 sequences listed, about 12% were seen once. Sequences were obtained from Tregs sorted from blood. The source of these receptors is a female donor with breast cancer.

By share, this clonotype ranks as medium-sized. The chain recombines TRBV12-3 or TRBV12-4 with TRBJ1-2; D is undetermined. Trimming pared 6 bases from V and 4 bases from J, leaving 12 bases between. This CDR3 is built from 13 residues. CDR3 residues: CASSLGDGYGYTF. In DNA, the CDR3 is TGTGCCAGCAGCCTGGGAGATGGCTATGGCTACACCTTC.

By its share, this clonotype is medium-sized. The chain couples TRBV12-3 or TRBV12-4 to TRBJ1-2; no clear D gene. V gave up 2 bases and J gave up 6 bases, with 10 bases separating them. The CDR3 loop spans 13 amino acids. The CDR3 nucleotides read TGTGCCAGCAGTTTAAATGCCCCGCATGGCTACACCTTC. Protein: CASSLNAPHGYTF.

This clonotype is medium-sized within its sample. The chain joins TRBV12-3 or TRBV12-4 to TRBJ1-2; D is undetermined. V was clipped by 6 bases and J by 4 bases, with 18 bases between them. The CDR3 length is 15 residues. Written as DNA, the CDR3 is TGTGCCAGCAGCCCACATCCGACATCGTCCTATGGCTACACCTTC. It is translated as CASSPHPTSSYGYTF.

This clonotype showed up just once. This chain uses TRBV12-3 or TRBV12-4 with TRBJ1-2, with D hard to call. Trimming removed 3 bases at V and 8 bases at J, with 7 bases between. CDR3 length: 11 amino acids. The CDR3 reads CASSFGLGYTF. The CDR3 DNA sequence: TGTGCCAGCAGTTTTGGTTTGGGCTACACCTTC.

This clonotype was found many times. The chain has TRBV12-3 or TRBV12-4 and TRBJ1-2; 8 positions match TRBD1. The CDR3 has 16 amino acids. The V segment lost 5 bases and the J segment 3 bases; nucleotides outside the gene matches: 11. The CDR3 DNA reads TGTGCCAGCAGTCCGCCGGACAGGGCTCATCACTATGGCTACACCTTC. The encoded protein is CASSPPDRAHHYGYTF.

The CDR3 spells CASSLVVNSLVYGYTF. The CDR3 nucleotides read TGTGCCAGCAGTTTAGTGGTGAACAGTTTAGTCTATGGCTACACCTTC. The chain combines TRBV12-3 or TRBV12-4 with TRBJ1-2; D unresolved. The ends were cut back, 1 base at V and 4 bases at J, with 16 bases in the middle. The CDR3 runs to 16 residues.

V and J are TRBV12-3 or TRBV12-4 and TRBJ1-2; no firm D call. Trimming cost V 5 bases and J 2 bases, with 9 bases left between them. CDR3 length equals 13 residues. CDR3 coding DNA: TGTGCCAGCAGTCGGACGGTGAACTATGGCTACACCTTC. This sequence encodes CASSRTVNYGYTF.

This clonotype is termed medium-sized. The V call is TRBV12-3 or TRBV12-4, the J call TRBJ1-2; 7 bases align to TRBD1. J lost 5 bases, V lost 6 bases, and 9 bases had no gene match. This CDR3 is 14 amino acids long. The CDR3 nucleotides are TGTGCCAGCAGGGTCTCGGGACAGTCTTATGGCTACACCTTC. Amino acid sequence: CASRVSGQSYGYTF.

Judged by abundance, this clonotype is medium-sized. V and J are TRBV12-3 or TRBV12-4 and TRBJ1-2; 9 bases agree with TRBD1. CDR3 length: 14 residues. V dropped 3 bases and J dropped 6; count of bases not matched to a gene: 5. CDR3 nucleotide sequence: TGTGCCAGCAGTTTCCCTCGGGACAGGGATGGCTACACCTTC. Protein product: CASSFPRDRDGYTF.

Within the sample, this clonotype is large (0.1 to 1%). The CDR3 region has the DNA TGTGCCAGCAGTTTAGCAGGAGGCTATGGCTACACCTTC. It yields the protein CASSLAGGYGYTF. The gene calls are TRBV12-3 or TRBV12-4 and TRBJ1-2; D gene uncertain. V lost 0 bases to trimming and J lost 4 bases, with 6 bases between them. The CDR3 is 13 amino acids.

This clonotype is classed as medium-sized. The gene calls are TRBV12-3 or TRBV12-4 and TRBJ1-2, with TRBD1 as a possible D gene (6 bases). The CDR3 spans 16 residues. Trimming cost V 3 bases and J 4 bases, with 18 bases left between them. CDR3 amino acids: CASSLSRWDMSYGYTF. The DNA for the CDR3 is TGTGCCAGCAGTTTGTCCCGGTGGGACATGAGCTATGGCTACACCTTC.

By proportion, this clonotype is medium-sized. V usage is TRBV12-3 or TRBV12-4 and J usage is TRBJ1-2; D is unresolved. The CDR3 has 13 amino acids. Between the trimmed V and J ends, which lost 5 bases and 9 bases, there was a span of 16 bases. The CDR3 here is CASSPMTGMSYTF. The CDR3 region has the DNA TGTGCCAGCAGTCCGATGACCGGAATGAGCTACACCTTC.

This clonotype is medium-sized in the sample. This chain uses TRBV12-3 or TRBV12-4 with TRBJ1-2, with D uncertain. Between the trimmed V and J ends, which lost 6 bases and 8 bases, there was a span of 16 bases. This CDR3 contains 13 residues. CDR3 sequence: CASSTRPEEGYTF. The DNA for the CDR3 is TGTGCCAGCAGCACCCGGCCCGAAGAAGGCTACACCTTC.

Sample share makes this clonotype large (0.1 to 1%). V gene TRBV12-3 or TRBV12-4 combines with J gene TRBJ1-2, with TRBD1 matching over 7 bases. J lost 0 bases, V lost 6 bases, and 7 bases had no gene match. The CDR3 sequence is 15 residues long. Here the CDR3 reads CASRQGTEANYGYTF. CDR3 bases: TGTGCCAGCAGACAAGGGACAGAAGCTAACTATGGCTACACCTTC.

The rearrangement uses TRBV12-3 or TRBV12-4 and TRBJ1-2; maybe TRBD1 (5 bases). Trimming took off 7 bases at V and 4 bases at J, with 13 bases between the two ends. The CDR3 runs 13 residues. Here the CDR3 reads CASTGTSGYGYTF. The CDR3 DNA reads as TGTGCCAGCACCGGGACCTCGGGCTATGGCTACACCTTC.

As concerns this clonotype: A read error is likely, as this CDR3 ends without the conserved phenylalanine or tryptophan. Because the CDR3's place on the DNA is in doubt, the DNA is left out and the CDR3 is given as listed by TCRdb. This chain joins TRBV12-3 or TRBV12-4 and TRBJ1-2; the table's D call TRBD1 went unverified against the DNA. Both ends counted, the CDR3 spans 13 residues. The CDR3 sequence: CASTLMGQGPAAL.

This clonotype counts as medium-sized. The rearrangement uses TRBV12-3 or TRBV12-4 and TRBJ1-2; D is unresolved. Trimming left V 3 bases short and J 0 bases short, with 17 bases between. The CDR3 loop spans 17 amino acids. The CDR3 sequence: CASSFGTNRGSNYGYTF. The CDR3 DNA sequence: TGTGCCAGCAGTTTCGGCACAAATCGCGGTTCTAACTATGGCTACACCTTC.

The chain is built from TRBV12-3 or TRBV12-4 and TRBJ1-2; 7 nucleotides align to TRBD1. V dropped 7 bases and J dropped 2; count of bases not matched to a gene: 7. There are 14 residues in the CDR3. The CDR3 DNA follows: TGTGCCAGCACCCTAATGGGACAGAACTATGGCTACACCTTC. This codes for CASTLMGQNYGYTF.